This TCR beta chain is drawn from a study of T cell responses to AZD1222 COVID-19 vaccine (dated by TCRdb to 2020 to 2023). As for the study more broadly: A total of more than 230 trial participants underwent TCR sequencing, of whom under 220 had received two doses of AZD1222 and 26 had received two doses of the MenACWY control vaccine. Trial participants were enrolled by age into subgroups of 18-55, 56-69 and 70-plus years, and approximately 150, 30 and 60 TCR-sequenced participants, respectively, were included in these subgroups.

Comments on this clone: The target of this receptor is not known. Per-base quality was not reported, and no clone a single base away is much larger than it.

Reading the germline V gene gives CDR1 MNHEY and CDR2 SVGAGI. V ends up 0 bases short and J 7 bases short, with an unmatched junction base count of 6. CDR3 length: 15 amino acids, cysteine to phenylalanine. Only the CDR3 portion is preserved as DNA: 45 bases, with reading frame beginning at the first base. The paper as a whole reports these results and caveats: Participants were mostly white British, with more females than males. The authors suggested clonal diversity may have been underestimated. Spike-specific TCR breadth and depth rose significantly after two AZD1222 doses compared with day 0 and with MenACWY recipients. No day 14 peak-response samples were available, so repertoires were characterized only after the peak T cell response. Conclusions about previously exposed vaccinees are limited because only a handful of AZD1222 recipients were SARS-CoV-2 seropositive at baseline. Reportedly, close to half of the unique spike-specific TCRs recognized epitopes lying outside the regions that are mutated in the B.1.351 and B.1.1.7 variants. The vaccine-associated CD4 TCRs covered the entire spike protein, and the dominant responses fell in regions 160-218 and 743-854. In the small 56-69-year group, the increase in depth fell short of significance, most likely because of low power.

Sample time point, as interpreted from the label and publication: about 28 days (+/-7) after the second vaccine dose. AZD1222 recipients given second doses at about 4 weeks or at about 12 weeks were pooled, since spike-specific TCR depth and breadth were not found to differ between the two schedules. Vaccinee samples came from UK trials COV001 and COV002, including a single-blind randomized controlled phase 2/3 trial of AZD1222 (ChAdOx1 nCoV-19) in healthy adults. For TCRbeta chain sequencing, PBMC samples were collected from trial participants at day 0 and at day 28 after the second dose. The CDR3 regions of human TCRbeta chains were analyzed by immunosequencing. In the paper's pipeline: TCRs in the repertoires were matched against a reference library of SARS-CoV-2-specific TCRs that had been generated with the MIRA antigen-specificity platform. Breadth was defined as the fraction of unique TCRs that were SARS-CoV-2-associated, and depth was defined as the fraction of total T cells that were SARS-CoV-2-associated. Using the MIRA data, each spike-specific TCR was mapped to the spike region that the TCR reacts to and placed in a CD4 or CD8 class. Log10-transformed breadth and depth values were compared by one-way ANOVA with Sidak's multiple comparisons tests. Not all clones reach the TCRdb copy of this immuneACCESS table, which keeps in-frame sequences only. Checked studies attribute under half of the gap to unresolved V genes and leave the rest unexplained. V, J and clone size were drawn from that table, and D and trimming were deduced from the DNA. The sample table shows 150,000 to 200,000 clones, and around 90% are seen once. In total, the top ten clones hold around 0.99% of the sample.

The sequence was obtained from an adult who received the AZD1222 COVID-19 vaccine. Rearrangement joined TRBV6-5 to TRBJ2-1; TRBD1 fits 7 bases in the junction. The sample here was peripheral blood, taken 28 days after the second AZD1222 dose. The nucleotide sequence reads TGTGCCAGCAGTTACTCACCAGGGGGTACTAATGAGCAGTTCTTC. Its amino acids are CASSYSPGGTNEQFF.